This TCR beta chain originates from a study of response to subunit inactivated influenza vaccine. Study outcomes and limitations: T cells newly recruited by each seasonal influenza vaccination are few, the authors suggested.

This CDR3 contains 14 residues. CDR1 is SNHLY, CDR2 FYNNEI, per germline. V was pared by 5 bases and J by 0 bases, with 8 bases between. With regard to this clonotype: Its antigen is as yet unknown.

Each CDR3 protein is one row after TCRdb ran MiXCR on the RT-PCR reads. The table includes approximately 530,000 distinct CDR3 sequences, about 7.2% detected once. The chain carries TRBV2 and TRBJ2-4; D may be TRBD1 (6 bases). The TCR sequence derives from a man between 50 and 75 years old who received an inactivated influenza vaccine. This material consisted of PBMCs from blood, taken less than 30 months after vaccination. This CDR3 reads CASSFRGAKNIQYF. DNA for the CDR3: TGTGCCAGCAGTTTCAGGGGAGCCAAAAACATTCAGTACTTC.